Each of the 9 T cell receptor beta chains below was sequenced from the same sample in a study of Graves' ophthalmopathy and Graves' hyperthyroidism. Amplifying from RNA transcripts, the study obtained TCR beta CDR3 regions. HTBI primers were employed in first-round RT-PCR, then a second-round multiplex PCR followed. Each CDR3 protein is one row after TCRdb ran MiXCR on the multiplex PCR reads. Of hundreds of thousands of distinct CDR3 sequences detected, 20% to 25% appear once; the ten largest clones hold more than 5.5%. The specimen sequenced was peripheral blood. These receptors came from a woman in her late teens or twenties with stable Graves' hyperthyroidism. Some clones in this sample may be carry-over from other donors' samples.

The V call is TRBV15, the J call TRBJ1-2, with TRBD1 identical over 7 bases. Germline V lookup: CDR1 LNHNV, CDR2 YYDKDF (reference sequence). V was pared by 9 bases and J by 6 bases, with 10 bases of the junction left unmatched. The CDR3 runs 13 residues. In nucleotides, the CDR3 is TGTGCCACGGGACAGACAGATTCGAATGGCTACACCTTC. It encodes CATGQTDSNGYTF.

The V call is TRBV7-8, the J call TRBJ2-3; 8 nucleotides match TRBD2. With V trimmed by 5 bases and J by 6 bases, 7 bases remained unmatched. CDR1 and CDR2 (germline): SGHVS, FQNEAQ. The CDR3 extends over 14 amino acids. This CDR3 reads CASSTSGRADTQYF. The CDR3 DNA is TGTGCCAGCAGCACCAGCGGGAGAGCGGATACGCAGTATTTT.

Details on this clonotype: In this CDR3 the conserved last residue, phenylalanine or tryptophan, is missing, so a read error is likely. No DNA is shown, since the ends of the CDR3 on it are uncertain; the CDR3 is the one TCRdb lists. The V gene is TRBV10-3, the J gene TRBJ1-1. Germline-derived CDR1 and CDR2 are ENHRY and SYGVKD. The CDR3 adds up to 13 amino acids, both ends counted. CDR3 loop: CAISEVFGTEALL.

The chain joins TRBV24-1 to TRBJ2-7, with D tentatively TRBD1 or TRBD2 (5 bases each). Germline CDR1 KGHDR, CDR2 SFDVKD. V was cut by 8 bases and J by 5 bases, with 24 bases left in between. This CDR3 region has 16 residues. As DNA, the CDR3 is TGTGCCACCACTCCCATCCCGGGACGGGATATGCACGAGCAGTACTTC. This sequence encodes CATTPIPGRDMHEQYF.

This clonotype was seen ten or more times. This chain uses TRBV5-1 with TRBJ2-5, with D hard to call. The germline gives CDR1 SGHRS, CDR2 YFSETQ. V lost 3 bases and J 5 bases, leaving 11 bases between the germline ends. The CDR3 extends over 13 amino acids. The CDR3 nucleotides are TGCGCCAGCAGCTACGGGTCTCGGGAGACCCAGTACTTC. It translates to CASSYGSRETQYF.

This clonotype was recorded a few times. The chain joins TRBV4-3 to TRBJ2-7; D gene ambiguous. CDR1 LGHNA and CDR2 YSLEER come from the germline V gene. The CDR3 covers 15 residues. The V gene lost 1 base and the J gene lost 2 bases, with 12 bases spanning the gap. For the CDR3, the DNA is TGCGCCAGCAGCCAAGGAAGAACAAGCCCCTACGAGCAGTACTTC. Translating it yields CASSQGRTSPYEQYF.

This clonotype has at least ten counts. The V gene is TRBV6-1, the J gene TRBJ2-7; D is ambiguous. The CDR3 contains 11 residues. Germline loops: CDR1 MNHNS, CDR2 SASEGT. V lost 6 bases to trimming and J lost 7 bases, with 10 bases between them. CDR3 in amino acids: CASSPLQEQYF. Written as DNA, the CDR3 is TGTGCCAGCAGCCCCCTACAGGAGCAGTACTTC.

This clonotype was counted many times. CDR3 loop: CASSYSGRFGYNTEAFF. The CDR3 DNA is TGTGCCAGCAGTTACTCGGGCAGATTCGGGTACAACACTGAAGCTTTCTTT. The chain carries TRBV6-2 or TRBV6-3 and TRBJ1-1; D is undetermined. CDR3 length: 17 amino acids. V lost 0 bases to trimming and J lost 2 bases, with 16 bases between them. Germline values: CDR1 MNHEY, CDR2 SVGEGT.

This clonotype has a count of ten or more. The rearrangement uses TRBV27 and TRBJ2-7, with 8 bases fitting TRBD2. The CDR3 totals 15 residues. J was trimmed by 3 bases and V by 4 bases; bases with no gene match: 8. Germline CDR1 reads MNHEY; CDR2 reads SMNVEV (reference sequence). The CDR3 DNA sequence: TGTGCCAGCAGTTCCCCAAGCGGGAGTAGCTACGAGCAGTACTTC. It translates to CASSSPSGSSYEQYF.